The 17 T cell receptor beta chains below were found in one sample sequenced in a study of CD8+ T cells in alopecia areata. After isolation, RNA underwent reverse transcription to generate cDNA as the sequencing template. The protocol was immunoSEQ multiplex PCR, while the TCRdb copy is restricted to in-frame clones and leaves out a portion. The sample holds 150,000 to 200,000 clones; roughly 60% are singletons and the top ten take 15% to 20%. Treatment of the sample: oral pan-JAK inhibitor, 5-10 mg twice daily. Sequences were derived from CD4+ T cells sorted from blood, sampled around week 55, from a patient treated with tofacitinib. The receptors were gathered from a human donor with alopecia areata.

CDR3 sequence (DNA): TGTGCCAGTAAGGCGGCTACGGGGACGAACACCGGGGAGCTGTTTTTT. It codes for CASKAATGTNTGELFF. The rearrangement uses TRBV19 and TRBJ2-2; TRBD2 might be the D (5 bases). The CDR3 consists of 16 residues. Looked up from germline, CDR1 is LNHDA and CDR2 is SQIVND (reference sequence). V was clipped by 7 bases and J by 0 bases, with 15 bases between them. The full variable domain, completed using reference TRBV19 and TRBJ2-2, is DGGITQSPKYLFRKEGQNVTLSCEQNLNHDAMYWYRQDPGQGLRLIYYSQIVNDFQKGDIAEGYSVSREKKESFPLTVTSAQKNPTAFYLCASKAATGTNTGELFFGEGSRLTVL.

The chain employs TRBV9 and TRBJ1-6; D possibly corresponds to TRBD1 (5 bases). The CDR3 runs 15 residues. Germline V gives CDR1 SGDLS, CDR2 YYNGEE. Trimming removed 0 bases at V and 6 bases at J, with 10 bases between. The CDR3 here is CASSVGRDTNSPLHF. Written as DNA, the CDR3 is TGTGCCAGCAGCGTAGGCAGGGATACTAATTCACCCCTCCACTTT. Based on the CDR3 plus reference TRBV9 and TRBJ1-6, the full variable domain is DSGVTQTPKHLITATGQRVTLRCSPRSGDLSVYWYQQSLDQGLQFLIQYYNGEERAKGNILERFSAQQFPDLHSELNLSSLELGDSALYFCASSVGRDTNSPLHFGNGTRLTVT.

Notes on this clone: In the same sample, other DNA sequences code for this CDR3. The V and J genes are TRBV7-3 and TRBJ2-2; no firm D call. CDR1 and CDR2 (germline): SGHTA, FQGTGA. The CDR3 is 14 residues long. Trimming took off 1 base at V and 3 bases at J, with 6 bases between the two ends. CDR3 DNA: TGTGCCAGCAGCTTAAGTCGGGACACCGGGGAGCTGTTTTTT. Its protein is CASSLSRDTGELFF.

The CDR3 loop is CASSLGQGPTGELFF. The CDR3 coding sequence is TGTGCCAGCAGCTTAGGACAGGGGCCCACCGGGGAGCTGTTTTTT. The rearrangement uses TRBV5-6 and TRBJ2-2; TRBD1 matches 9 bases. After removal of 2 bases from V and 4 bases from J, the junction contained 3 bases not matched to a gene. The CDR3 totals 15 residues. Germline CDR1 reads SGHDT; CDR2 reads YYEEEE.

The rearrangement links TRBV30 to TRBJ1-2; 9 bases are a match to TRBD1. V lost 4 bases and J lost 7; bases outside the gene matches: 7. Germline-derived CDR1 and CDR2 are GTSNPN and SVGIG (reference sequence). The CDR3 sequence is 13 residues long. CDR3: CAWNRQGDGGYTF. CDR3 DNA sequence: TGTGCCTGGAATAGACAGGGGGATGGTGGCTACACCTTC. The full variable domain, rest sourced from reference TRBV30 and TRBJ1-2, is SQTIHQWPATLVQPVGSPLSLECTVEGTSNPNLYWYRQAAGRGLQLLFYSVGIGQISSEVPQNLSASRPQDRQFILSSKKLLLSDSGFYLCAWNRQGDGGYTFGSGTRLTVV.

The table lists this clone with a few counts. This chain links TRBV5-6 with TRBJ2-3; a weak D match, TRBD1 (5 bases). With 4 bases removed from V and 2 bases from J, the gap between germline ends came to 17 bases. The germline CDR1 and CDR2 sequences are SGHDT and YYEEEE. This CDR3 comprises 16 residues. CDR3 protein: CASSPDPGSITDTQYF. CDR3 DNA: TGTGCCAGCAGCCCGGATCCAGGGTCCATCACAGATACGCAGTATTTT.

V gene TRBV2 combines with J gene TRBJ1-2; 7 nucleotides agree with TRBD1. CDR3 length: 12 residues. Per germline, CDR1 SNHLY and CDR2 FYNNEI. With V trimmed by 5 bases and J by 7 bases, 4 bases remained unmatched. The DNA of the CDR3 is TGTGCCAGCAGTCCCGACAGGGCTGGCTACACCTTC. Amino acids: CASSPDRAGYTF.

The gene calls are TRBV25-1 and TRBJ1-1, with unresolved D. This CDR3 has 12 residues. Germline CDR1 MGHDK, CDR2 SYGVNS. V was pared by 2 bases and J by 7 bases, with 8 bases between. The CDR3 nucleotides read TGTGCCAGCAGTGAAAAGTTAGGTGAAGCTTTCTTT. It is translated as CASSEKLGEAFF. Supplemented by reference TRBV25-1 and TRBJ1-1, the full variable domain reads EADIYQTPRYLVIGTGKKITLECSQTMGHDKMYWYQQDPGMELHLIHYSYGVNSTEKGDLSSESTVSRIRTEHFPLTLESARPSHTSQYLCASSEKLGEAFFGQGTRLTVV.

In its sample, this clone was seen a few times. This chain connects TRBV11-3 to TRBJ2-5; 10 bases line up with TRBD2. J gave up 4 bases and V 4 bases, and 6 bases lay outside the gene matches. Looked up from germline, CDR1 is SGHNT and CDR2 is YENEEA. This CDR3 is built from 15 residues. The CDR3 bases are TGTGCCAGCAGCTCCGGACTAGCGGTAGGAGAGACCCAGTACTTC. Protein sequence: CASSSGLAVGETQYF.

The rearrangement joins TRBV7-6 to TRBJ2-3, with 9 bases that match TRBD2. This CDR3 comprises 16 residues. Germline V gene lookup returns CDR1 SGHVS and CDR2 FNYEAQ. V shed 5 bases and J 7 bases; nucleotides not matched to a gene: 13. CDR3 region: CASSATGTSYANTQYF. DNA of the CDR3: TGTGCCAGCAGCGCCACCGGGACTAGCTACGCGAATACGCAGTATTTT.

V gene TRBV6-5 combines with J gene TRBJ1-6; D ambiguous. The CDR3 is made up of 13 amino acids. V shed 7 bases and J shed 9 bases, with 13 bases lying between them. Germline V CDR1 and CDR2: MNHEY, SVGAGI. The CDR3 spells CASTLSLGSPLHF. In DNA, the CDR3 is TGTGCCAGCACCTTAAGTCTGGGTTCACCCCTCCACTTT.

The chain couples TRBV11-2 to TRBJ2-7; D may be TRBD1 or TRBD2 (5 bases each). Between the trimmed V and J ends, which lost 5 bases and 4 bases, there was a span of 18 bases. Germline CDR1 and CDR2: SGHAT and FQNNGV. CDR3 length: 15 amino acids. Here the CDR3 DNA reads TGTGCCAGCAGCCCCCGGGACCGCCCTCCTTACGAGCAGTACTTC. It codes for CASSPRDRPPYEQYF.

This clone was counted only a few times. The gene calls are TRBV29-1 and TRBJ1-1; no definite D call. Germline V lookup: CDR1 SQVTM, CDR2 ANQGSEA. Trimming took off 6 bases at V and 2 bases at J, with 13 bases between the two ends. CDR3 length: 13 amino acids. The CDR3 here is CSVVNAANTEAFF. Written as DNA, the CDR3 is TGCAGCGTCGTGAATGCGGCTAACACTGAAGCTTTCTTT.

This clone has a single count. The chain uses TRBV4-2 and TRBJ1-4; the match to TRBD1 covers 7 bases. The V and J ends lost 1 base and 3 bases, in that order; junction bases with no gene match: 5. The CDR3 covers 16 residues. The germline V gene encodes CDR1 LGHNA and CDR2 YNFKEQ. Written as DNA, the CDR3 is TGTGCCAGCAGCCAAGTCCTTCAGGGGGCTAATGAAAAACTGTTTTTT. It is translated as CASSQVLQGANEKLFF.

The J gene is TRBJ2-7, the V gene TRBV27; D is ambiguous. The CDR3 has 13 residues. The germline CDR1 and CDR2 sequences are MNHEY and SMNVEV (reference sequence). Trimming took off 3 bases at V and 0 bases at J, with 6 bases between the two ends. Here the CDR3 reads CASSLKSSYEQYF. The CDR3 coding sequence is TGTGCCAGCAGTTTGAAAAGCTCCTACGAGCAGTACTTC.

This clone showed up just once. The chain has TRBV4-1 and TRBJ1-1; D not certain. Trimming cost V 0 bases and J 0 bases, with 8 bases left between them. This CDR3 is built from 15 residues. Germline CDR1 MGHRA, CDR2 YSYEKL. Here the CDR3 reads CASSQELHVNTEAFF. The CDR3 region has the DNA TGCGCCAGCAGCCAAGAACTACATGTGAACACTGAAGCTTTCTTT.

The chain uses TRBV5-1 and TRBJ1-6; 7 bases are a match to TRBD1. V shed 4 bases and J 4 bases; nucleotides not matched to a gene: 2. The CDR3 has 14 residues. Germline V gene lookup returns CDR1 SGHRS and CDR2 YFSETQ. CDR3 coding DNA: TGCGCCAGCAGCGTGACAGGGTATAATTCACCCCTCCACTTT. Amino acids: CASSVTGYNSPLHF.